These 6 T cell receptor beta chains were sequenced from one sample in a study of T cell changes during pregnancy in multiple sclerosis (dated by TCRdb to between 2019 and 2020). Library generation was performed with the immunoSEQ multiplex PCR assay. What TCRdb holds here is the immuneACCESS table cut down to in-frame rearrangements. Part of the clones is not present; checked against another copy, under half of the missing clones reflect an unresolved V gene, and the others are unexplained. The table for this sample lists fewer than 140,000 clones; 92% of them were counted only once. The ten largest clones take up 1.5% to 2% of the sample. This sample comprised peripheral blood, obtained after pregnancy. The receptor set was obtained from a female donor with multiple sclerosis, enrolled in a pregnancy study.

The sample holds one count of this clone. The genes are TRBV6-5 and TRBJ1-5; no clear D gene. The CDR3 has 13 residues. In germline, CDR1 is MNHEY, CDR2 SVGAGI. The V end lost 2 bases, the J end lost 4 bases, and 6 bases lay between the germline ends. DNA for the CDR3: TGTGCCAGCAGTTACCTGAGGAATCAGCCCCAGCATTTT. Its translation: CASSYLRNQPQHF.

The CDR3 protein is CAISESPRGPEVIGEKLFF. CDR3 sequence (DNA): TGTGCCATCAGTGAGTCTCCTCGCGGTCCCGAAGTTATTGGTGAAAAACTGTTTTTT. The chain combines TRBV10-3 with TRBJ1-4; no clear D gene. The CDR3 loop spans 19 amino acids. The V gene lost 0 bases and the J gene lost 7 bases, with 24 bases spanning the gap. CDR1 and CDR2 from the germline V gene are ENHRY and SYGVKD.

The chain couples TRBV5-1 to TRBJ1-5; TRBD1 is a possible D gene (6 bases). V gave up 2 bases and J gave up 0 bases, with 9 bases separating them. Germline values: CDR1 SGHRS, CDR2 YFSETQ. The CDR3 has 15 residues. CDR3 in DNA: TGCGCCAGCAGCTTTTCAGGGGATAGCAATCAGCCCCAGCATTTT. It encodes CASSFSGDSNQPQHF.

The V gene is TRBV4-1, the J gene TRBJ1-3; the match to TRBD1 covers 8 bases. The CDR3 has 15 amino acids. Looked up from germline, CDR1 is MGHRA and CDR2 is YSYEKL. V dropped 1 base and J dropped 5; count of bases not matched to a gene: 4. The CDR3, as DNA: TGCGCCAGCAGCCAAGTGACAGGGGTGCGAAACACCATATATTTT. It codes for CASSQVTGVRNTIYF.

This clone was found once. The chain carries TRBV2 and TRBJ1-1; 10 bases fit TRBD1. CDR3 length equals 14 residues. Unmatched junction bases numbered 3, after V lost 5 bases and J lost 3 bases. Germline-derived CDR1 and CDR2 are SNHLY and FYNNEI. In DNA form, the CDR3 reads TGTGCCAGCAGTAAGGACAGGGGGTACACTGAAGCTTTCTTT. It codes for CASSKDRGYTEAFF.

This clone came up once. This sequence joins TRBV30 and TRBJ2-2; D is perhaps TRBD2 (6 bases). The CDR3 has 16 amino acids. V was trimmed by 0 bases and J by 1 base, leaving 12 bases between them. Germline assignment: CDR1 GTSNPN and CDR2 SVGIG (reference sequence). DNA for the CDR3: TGTGCCTGGAGTGTACTACGGGGGTTGAACACCGGGGAGCTGTTTTTT. Its protein is CAWSVLRGLNTGELFF.